One sample yielded the 11 T cell receptor beta chains listed below, sequenced in a study of T cells after yellow fever vaccination. TCRdb reanalysed the 5' RACE reads using MiXCR and keeps one entry per CDR3 protein. The sample shows a few hundred thousand distinct CDR3 sequences, around 7% of them seen only once. The sequencing used CD4+ T cells sorted from PBMCs, collected 15 days after the yellow fever booster vaccination. These receptors originate from a man aged 25 to 40 who received the YFV17D yellow fever vaccine.

In this sample, this clonotype turned up a few times. This chain connects TRBV4-3 to TRBJ2-4; 11 bases line up with TRBD1. The CDR3 is 20 residues long. CDR1 is LGHNA and CDR2 is YSLEER in the germline V gene. V was clipped by 1 base and J by 1 base; unmatched bases: 12. CDR3 sequence reads: CASSQAPIRTGGAAKNIQYF. The CDR3 nucleotides are TGCGCCAGCAGCCAAGCCCCGATCAGGACAGGGGGCGCGGCCAAAAACATTCAGTACTTC.

The CDR3 region has the DNA TGTGCCAGCAGCCTTCTTCAAGCAGCGGCGACCTACAATGAGCAGTTCTTC. It specifies CASSLLQAAATYNEQFF. The chain recombines TRBV6-1 with TRBJ2-1; D is possibly TRBD2 (5 bases). The CDR3 runs to 17 residues. Trimming shortened V by 6 bases and J by 2 bases, and 20 bases separated the two germline ends. CDR1 and CDR2 (germline): MNHNS, SASEGT.

This chain joins TRBV2 and TRBJ2-1; TRBD2 matches 7 bases. The length of the CDR3 is 15 residues. V dropped 6 bases and J dropped 2; count of bases not matched to a gene: 7. Germline values: CDR1 SNHLY, CDR2 FYNNEI. Here the CDR3 DNA reads TGTGCCAGCAGCGAAACTAGCGTGACCTACAATGAGCAGTTCTTC. Translating it yields CASSETSVTYNEQFF.

The chain employs TRBV12-3 or TRBV12-4 and TRBJ2-5; perhaps TRBD1 as D (5 bases). Trimming removed 7 bases from V and 1 base from J, with 16 bases in between. The CDR3 extends over 15 amino acids. Here the CDR3 reads CASMSRNRIQETQYF. CDR3 coding DNA: TGTGCCAGCATGAGCAGGAACAGGATCCAAGAGACCCAGTACTTC.

As concerns this clonotype: One base away lies a much larger clone, so this may be a sequencing read error. This chain uses TRBV10-3 with TRBJ2-5; no definite D call. Germline-derived CDR1 and CDR2 are ENHRY and SYGVKD. The CDR3 loop spans 12 amino acids. Here the CDR3 reads CAFSDPPKTQYF. DNA for the CDR3: TGTGCCTTCAGTGATCCCCCGAAGACCCAGTACTTC.

There are many counts of this clonotype. This chain uses TRBV4-3 with TRBJ1-1, with a weak D call TRBD1 (6 bases). This CDR3 has 15 residues. Trimming took 4 bases from V and 1 from J, leaving 13 bases between them. Germline CDR1 is LGHNA and CDR2 is YSLEER. The CDR3 reads CASSLATGPNTEAFF. The CDR3 DNA reads TGCGCCAGCAGCCTTGCCACAGGGCCGAACACTGAAGCTTTCTTT.

This clonotype was seen only a few times. The V gene is TRBV12-3 or TRBV12-4, the J gene TRBJ2-3; D unclear. This CDR3 has 16 amino acids. V dropped 6 bases and J dropped 0 bases, with 16 bases sitting between them. The CDR3 sequence is CASSKGRSSSTDTQYF. DNA of the CDR3: TGTGCCAGCAGCAAAGGTCGGAGCTCTAGCACAGATACGCAGTATTTT.

This clonotype has more than one count but fewer than ten. The J gene is TRBJ2-2, the V gene TRBV20-1, with TRBD2 identical over 9 bases. The J segment lost 1 base and the V segment lost 4 bases, leaving 1 base of the junction unmatched. CDR3 length equals 14 residues. Germline V lookup: CDR1 DFQATT, CDR2 SNEGSKA (reference sequence). For the CDR3, the DNA is TGCAGTGCTAAGACTAGCGGGAACACCGGGGAGCTGTTTTTT. Residues: CSAKTSGNTGELFF.

The chain has TRBV27 and TRBJ2-7; 10 bases agree with TRBD2. J was trimmed by 4 bases and V by 4 bases; bases with no gene match: 7. Germline V gene lookup returns CDR1 MNHEY and CDR2 SMNVEV (reference sequence). The CDR3 contains 15 residues. In DNA form, the CDR3 reads TGTGCCAGCAGTTCCCCTAGCGGGAGATCGTACGAGCAGTACTTC. Its translation is CASSSPSGRSYEQYF.

This clonotype has at least ten counts. DNA for the CDR3: TGTGCCAGCAGCTTGGGTAGCGGGACGTACCAAGAGACCCAGTACTTC. Protein: CASSLGSGTYQETQYF. V usage is TRBV3-1 and J usage is TRBJ2-5; TRBD2 matches at 8 bases. Germline assignment: CDR1 LGHDT and CDR2 YNNKEL (reference sequence). The CDR3 spans 16 residues. J lost 0 bases, V lost 5 bases, and 8 bases had no gene match.

CDR3 loop: CASTGRGLNTGELFF. In DNA, the CDR3 is TGTGCCAGCACCGGAAGGGGACTGAACACCGGGGAGCTGTTTTTT. J is TRBJ2-2 and V is TRBV5-4; weak D call: TRBD2 (6 bases). CDR1 is SGHNT, CDR2 YYREEE, per germline (reference sequence). V shed 6 bases and J shed 1 base, with 13 bases lying between them. The CDR3 is 15 residues long.